Listed below are T cell receptor beta chains from one sample, sequenced in a study of control samples from healthy donors and cancer patients. TCRdb's copy holds only in-frame clones and misses some; the assay was immunoSEQ multiplex PCR. The sample shows some 89,000 clones, 85% to 90% of them seen only once. Sequenced material: blood. These receptors came from a woman aged 40 to 49 in good health. Each CDR3 is given with its conserved first and last residue. D genes are given only for firm matches. Expanded clones get a size class; other rows say once, few or many, or leave the size out.

J	D	size	V	DNA	CDR3
TRBJ2-3	TRBD2	.	TRBV6-6	TGTGCCAGCACTCTAGCGGGGGGGAGGGCAGATACGCAGTATTTT	CASTLAGGRADTQYF
TRBJ2-1	.	.	TRBV7-9	TGTGCCAGCGTGAAGGCCTCAGGCAATGAGCAGTTCTTC	CASVKASGNEQFF
TRBJ2-6	.	.	TRBV25-1	TGTGCCAGCAGTGAATATCAGAGTTACTCTGGGGCCAACGTCCTGACTTTC	CASSEYQSYSGANVLTF
TRBJ2-2	TRBD2	.	TRBV19	TGTGCCAGTAGTATACTTAGGGGGCCTAGCGGGGCGAACACCGGGGAGCTGTTTTTT	CASSILRGPSGANTGELFF
TRBJ2-3	.	.	TRBV5-5	TGTGCCAGCAGCCTCGGGACCTACACAGATACGCAGTATTTT	CASSLGTYTDTQYF
TRBJ2-3	.	.	TRBV27	TGTGCCAGCAGTTCGGACGGATCCCCCGGGGGAGATACGCAGTATTTT	CASSSDGSPGGDTQYF
TRBJ1-6	.	.	TRBV18	TGTGCCAGCTCACTCGCAAATAATTCACCCCTCCACTTT	CASSLANNSPLHF
TRBJ1-2	.	.	TRBV6-5	TGTGCCAGCAGGCCACAGGGCCCCCAATATGGCTACACCTTC	CASRPQGPQYGYTF
TRBJ1-1	.	.	TRBV18	TGTGCCACCACACAAGGTCCTTCAACTGAAGCTTTCTTT	CATTQGPSTEAFF
TRBJ1-6	TRBD1	.	TRBV9	TGTGCCAGCAGCAGGCGGACAGGGGATAATTCACCCCTCCACTTT	CASSRRTGDNSPLHF
TRBJ1-2	.	.	TRBV7-2	TGTGCCAGCAGCTTACAGGGTCAGGGCTACACCTTC	CASSLQGQGYTF
TRBJ1-2	.	once	TRBV29-1	TGCAGCGTTGGCAGGGACTATGGCTACACCTTC	CSVGRDYGYTF
TRBJ2-3	TRBD2	.	TRBV29-1	TGCAGCGGAGGACTAGCGGGGGGGCGAGATACGCAGTATTTT	CSGGLAGGRDTQYF
TRBJ1-2	.	.	TRBV2	TGTGCCAGCAATCGGGAGGGAAACTATGGCTACACCTTC	CASNREGNYGYTF
TRBJ2-4	TRBD2	.	TRBV19	TGTGCCAGTATTGGGCAGGGCGGGAGCAAAAACATTCAGTACTTC	CASIGQGGSKNIQYF
TRBJ2-2	.	.	TRBV30	TGTGCCTGGAGTGTTGGCGAGGCAAATTGGGGGGAGCTGTTTTTT	CAWSVGEANWGELFF
TRBJ1-2	TRBD1	.	TRBV30	TGTGCCTGGAGTGTACCCCTCGGGGACAGCTATGGCTACACCTTC	CAWSVPLGDSYGYTF
TRBJ2-7	TRBD1	.	TRBV6-5	TGTGCCAGCAGTAACCGGGGACAGGTCTACGAGCAGTACTTC	CASSNRGQVYEQYF
TRBJ1-2	TRBD1	.	TRBV5-1	TGCGCCAGCAACTCGGGACAGGGCCTTACTAACTATGGCTACACCTTC	CASNSGQGLTNYGYTF
TRBJ1-6	TRBD1	.	TRBV25-1	TGTGCCAGCAGTTTAACGACAGGGAAGTCACCCCTCCACTTT	CASSLTTGKSPLHF
TRBJ2-7	.	.	TRBV4-1	TGCGCCAGCAGCCAAAGGCTAGGAGGGCACGGCTACGAGCAGTACTTC	CASSQRLGGHGYEQYF
TRBJ1-2	.	.	TRBV21-1	TGTGCCAGCAGCCGTCGACAGGGATTCAACTATGGCTACACCTTC	CASSRRQGFNYGYTF
TRBJ2-4	TRBD2	.	TRBV7-8	TGTGCCAGCAGCTTAGATGAGCGGGGGGGCAGCAAAAACATTCAGTACTTC	CASSLDERGGSKNIQYF
TRBJ1-4	TRBD1	.	TRBV3-1/TRBV3-2	TGTGCCAGCAGTGGACAGGCTTGGGAAAAACTGTTTTTT	CASSGQAWEKLFF
TRBJ1-3	TRBD1	.	TRBV5-8	TGTGCCAGCAGCTTAAACAGGGGAGCGTCGGGAAACACCATATATTTT	CASSLNRGASGNTIYF
TRBJ1-2	TRBD1	.	TRBV7-2	TGTGCCAGCAGCCTAGGACAGGGAATAGGAGGCTACACCTTC	CASSLGQGIGGYTF
TRBJ1-1	.	.	TRBV4-3	TGCGCCAGCAGCCCTGGGGCCATGAACACTGAAGCTTTCTTT	CASSPGAMNTEAFF
TRBJ2-5	.	.	TRBV5-6	TGTGCCAGCAGCTCCTCCGAACTAGGATCAGGGGAGACCCAGTACTTC	CASSSSELGSGETQYF
TRBJ2-7	TRBD1	.	TRBV12-3/TRBV12-4	TGTGCCAGCAGTTTGGACAGGGCGGGCGAGCAGTACTTC	CASSLDRAGEQYF
TRBJ2-3	.	.	TRBV5-1	TGCGCCAGCAGCGTACGACCGGCCCCAGATACGCAGTATTTT	CASSVRPAPDTQYF
TRBJ2-7	.	.	TRBV2	TGTGCCAGCAGTATCGGGGACCGTGGGGACGAGCAGTACTTC	CASSIGDRGDEQYF
TRBJ1-1	TRBD1	.	TRBV11-3	TGTGCCAGCAGGGGGACAGGGGTATCAGCTTTCTTT	CASRGTGVSAFF
TRBJ1-1	.	.	TRBV4-1	TGCGCCAGCAGCCACTCACCGGATCAGAACACTGAAGCTTTCTTT	CASSHSPDQNTEAFF
TRBJ2-7	TRBD1	.	TRBV7-2	TGTGCCAGCAGCTTAGTAAGGCAGGGGGTCTACGAGCAGTACTTC	CASSLVRQGVYEQYF
TRBJ1-5	.	.	TRBV6-5	TGTGCCAGCAGTCTCTCCGGGAATAGCAATCAGCCCCAGCATTTT	CASSLSGNSNQPQHF
TRBJ2-2	.	few	TRBV24-1	TGTGCCACCAGTGAGAAGGTAACCGGGGAGCTGTTTTTT	CATSEKVTGELFF
TRBJ2-7	TRBD1	.	TRBV29-1	TGCAGCGTACCGGGACAGAGCTCCTACGAGCAGTACTTC	CSVPGQSSYEQYF
TRBJ2-2	.	.	TRBV27	TGTGCCAGCAGGATACAGTGGAACACCGGGGAGCTGTTTTTT	CASRIQWNTGELFF
TRBJ1-5	.	once	TRBV4-2	TGTGCCAGCAGCCAAGGCGAGGTTGCCAATCAGCCCCAGCATTTT	CASSQGEVANQPQHF
TRBJ1-1	TRBD1	.	TRBV13	TGTGCCAGCAGCAAGGACAGGCTGGTGAACACTGAAGCTTTCTTT	CASSKDRLVNTEAFF
TRBJ2-2	TRBD1	.	TRBV5-8	TGTGCCAGCAGCCTACAGGGGGGAAACACCGGGGAGCTGTTTTTT	CASSLQGGNTGELFF
TRBJ2-4	.	.	TRBV3-1/TRBV3-2	TGTGCCAGCAGCCAAGGTAGCCTATCAGCCAAAAACATTCAGTACTTC	CASSQGSLSAKNIQYF
TRBJ1-3	.	.	TRBV7-9	TGTGCCAGCAGCCTGGGCCCTGGAAACACCATATATTTT	CASSLGPGNTIYF